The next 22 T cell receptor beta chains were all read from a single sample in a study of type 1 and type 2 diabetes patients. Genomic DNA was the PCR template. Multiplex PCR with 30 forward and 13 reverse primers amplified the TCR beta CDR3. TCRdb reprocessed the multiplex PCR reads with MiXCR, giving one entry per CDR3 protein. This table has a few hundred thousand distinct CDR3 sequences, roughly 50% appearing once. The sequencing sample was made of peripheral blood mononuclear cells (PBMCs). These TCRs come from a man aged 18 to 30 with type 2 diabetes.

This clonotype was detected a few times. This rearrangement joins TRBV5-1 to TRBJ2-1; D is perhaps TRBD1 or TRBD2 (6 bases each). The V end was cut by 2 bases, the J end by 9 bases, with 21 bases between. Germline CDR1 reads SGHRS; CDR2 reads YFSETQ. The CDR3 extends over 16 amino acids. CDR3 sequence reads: CASSFLTGRRHSEQFF. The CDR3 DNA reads TGCGCCAGCAGCTTCCTAACAGGGAGGAGACATAGTGAGCAGTTCTTC.

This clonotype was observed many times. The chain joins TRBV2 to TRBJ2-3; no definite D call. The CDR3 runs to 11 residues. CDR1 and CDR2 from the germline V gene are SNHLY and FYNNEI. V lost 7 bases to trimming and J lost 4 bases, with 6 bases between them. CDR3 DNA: TGTGCCAGCACCGTAGCAGATACGCAGTATTTT. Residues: CASTVADTQYF. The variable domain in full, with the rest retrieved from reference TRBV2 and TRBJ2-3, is EPEVTQTPSHQVTQMGQEVILRCVPISNHLYFYWYRQILGQKVEFLVSFYNNEISEKSEIFDDQFSVERPDGSNFTLKIRSTKLEDSAMYFCASTVADTQYFGPGTRLTVL.

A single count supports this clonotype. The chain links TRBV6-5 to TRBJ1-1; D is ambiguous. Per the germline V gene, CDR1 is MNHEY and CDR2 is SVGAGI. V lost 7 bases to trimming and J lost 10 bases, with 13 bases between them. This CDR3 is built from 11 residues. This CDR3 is CASTQGRGAFF. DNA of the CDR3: TGTGCCAGCACTCAAGGACGGGGAGCTTTCTTT.

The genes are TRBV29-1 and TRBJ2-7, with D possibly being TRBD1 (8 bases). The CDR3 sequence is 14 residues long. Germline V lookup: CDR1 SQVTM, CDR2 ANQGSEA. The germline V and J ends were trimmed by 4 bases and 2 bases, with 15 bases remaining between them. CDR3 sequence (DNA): TGCAGCGTTGTGGGGGGGGGACAGGCCTACGAGCAGTACTTC. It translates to CSVVGGGQAYEQYF.

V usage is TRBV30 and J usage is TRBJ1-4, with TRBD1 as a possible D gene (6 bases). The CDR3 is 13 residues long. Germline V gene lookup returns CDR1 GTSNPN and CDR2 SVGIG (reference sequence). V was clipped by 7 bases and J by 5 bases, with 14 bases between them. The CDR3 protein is CALRQALNEKLFF. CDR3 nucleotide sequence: TGTGCCTTGAGACAGGCTCTAAATGAAAAACTGTTTTTT. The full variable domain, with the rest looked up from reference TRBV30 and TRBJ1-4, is SQTIHQWPATLVQPVGSPLSLECTVEGTSNPNLYWYRQAAGRGLQLLFYSVGIGQISSEVPQNLSASRPQDRQFILSSKKLLLSDSGFYLCALRQALNEKLFFGSGTQLSVL.

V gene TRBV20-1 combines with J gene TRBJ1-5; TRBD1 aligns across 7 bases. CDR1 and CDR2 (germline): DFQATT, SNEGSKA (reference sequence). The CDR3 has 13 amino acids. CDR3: CRITGVVNQPQHF. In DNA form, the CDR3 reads TGCAGGATTACAGGGGTAGTCAATCAGCCCCAGCATTTT.

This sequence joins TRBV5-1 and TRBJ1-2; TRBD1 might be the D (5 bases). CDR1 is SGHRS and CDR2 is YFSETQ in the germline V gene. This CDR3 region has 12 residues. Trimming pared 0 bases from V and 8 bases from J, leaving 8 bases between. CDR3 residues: CASSLAGGGYTF. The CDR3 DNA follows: TGCGCCAGCAGCTTGGCCGGGGGAGGCTACACCTTC.

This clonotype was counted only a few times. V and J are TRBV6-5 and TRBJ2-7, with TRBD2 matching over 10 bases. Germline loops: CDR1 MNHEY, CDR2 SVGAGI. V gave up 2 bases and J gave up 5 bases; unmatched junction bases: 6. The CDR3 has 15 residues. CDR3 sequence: CASSYGGLAGDEQYF. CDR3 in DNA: TGTGCCAGCAGTTACGGCGGGCTAGCGGGAGACGAGCAGTACTTC.

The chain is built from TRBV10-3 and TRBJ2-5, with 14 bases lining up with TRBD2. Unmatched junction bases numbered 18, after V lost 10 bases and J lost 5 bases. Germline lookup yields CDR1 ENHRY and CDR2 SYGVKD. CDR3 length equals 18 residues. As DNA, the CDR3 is TGTGCCAGCATCCAGCGGACTAGCGGGGGGTATATCGGGGAGACCCAGTACTTC. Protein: CASIQRTSGGYIGETQYF.

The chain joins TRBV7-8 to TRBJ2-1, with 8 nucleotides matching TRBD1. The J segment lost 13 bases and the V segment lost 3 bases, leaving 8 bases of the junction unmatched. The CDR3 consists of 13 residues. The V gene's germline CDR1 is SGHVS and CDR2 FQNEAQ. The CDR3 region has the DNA TGTGCCAGCAGCTTGGACAGGGCCAGGCCCCAGTTCTTC. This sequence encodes CASSLDRARPQFF. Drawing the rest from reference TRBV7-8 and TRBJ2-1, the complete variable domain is GAGVSQSPRYKVAKRGQDVALRCDPISGHVSLFWYQQALGQGPEFLTYFQNEAQLDKSGLPSDRFFAERPEGSVSTLKIQRTQQEDSAVYLCASSLDRARPQFFGPGTRLTVL.

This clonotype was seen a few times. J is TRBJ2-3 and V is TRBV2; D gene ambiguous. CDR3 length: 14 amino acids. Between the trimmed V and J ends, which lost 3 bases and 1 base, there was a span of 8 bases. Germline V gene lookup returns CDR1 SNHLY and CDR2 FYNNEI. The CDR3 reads CASSEGVGTDTQYF. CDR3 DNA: TGTGCCAGCAGTGAGGGCGTCGGCACAGATACGCAGTATTTT.

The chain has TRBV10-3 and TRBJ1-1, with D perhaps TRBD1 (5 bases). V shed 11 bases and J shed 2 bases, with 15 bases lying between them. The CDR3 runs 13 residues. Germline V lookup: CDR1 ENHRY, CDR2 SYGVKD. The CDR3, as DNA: TGTGCCGCTGCTACAGGTATCAACACTGAAGCTTTCTTT. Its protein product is CAAATGINTEAFF.

The CDR3 spells CASSEDGESHRELFF. The CDR3 DNA is TGCGCCAGCAGTGAGGATGGGGAGTCCCACCGGGAGCTGTTTTTT. The chain couples TRBV10-1 to TRBJ2-2; maybe TRBD2 (5 bases). The CDR3 is 15 amino acids. The V end was cut by 2 bases, the J end by 9 bases, with 16 bases between. Per germline, CDR1 WNHNN and CDR2 SYGVQD (reference sequence).

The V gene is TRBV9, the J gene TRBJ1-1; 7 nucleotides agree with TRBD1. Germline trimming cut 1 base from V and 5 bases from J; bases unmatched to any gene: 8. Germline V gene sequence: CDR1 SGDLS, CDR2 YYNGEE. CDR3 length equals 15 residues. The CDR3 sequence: CASSVCGRGYTEAFF. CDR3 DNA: TGTGCCAGCAGCGTATGCGGCAGGGGGTATACTGAAGCTTTCTTT. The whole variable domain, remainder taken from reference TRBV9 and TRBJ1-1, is DSGVTQTPKHLITATGQRVTLRCSPRSGDLSVYWYQQSLDQGLQFLIQYYNGEERAKGNILERFSAQQFPDLHSELNLSSLELGDSALYFCASSVCGRGYTEAFFGQGTRLTVV.

CDR3 loop: CASSPNTYEQYF. Here the CDR3 DNA reads TGTGCCAGCAGCCCCAACACCTACGAGCAGTACTTC. This chain joins TRBV7-2 and TRBJ2-7; D is unclear. The CDR3 length is 12 residues. Trimming shortened V by 5 bases and J by 2 bases, and 7 bases separated the two germline ends. Germline V CDR1 and CDR2: SGHTA, FQGNSA. Full variable domain (rest looked up from reference TRBV7-2 and TRBJ2-7): GAGVSQSPSNKVTEKGKDVELRCDPISGHTALYWYRQSLGQGLEFLIYFQGNSAPDKSGLPSDRFSAERTGGSVSTLTIQRTQQEDSAVYLCASSPNTYEQYFGPGTRLTVT.

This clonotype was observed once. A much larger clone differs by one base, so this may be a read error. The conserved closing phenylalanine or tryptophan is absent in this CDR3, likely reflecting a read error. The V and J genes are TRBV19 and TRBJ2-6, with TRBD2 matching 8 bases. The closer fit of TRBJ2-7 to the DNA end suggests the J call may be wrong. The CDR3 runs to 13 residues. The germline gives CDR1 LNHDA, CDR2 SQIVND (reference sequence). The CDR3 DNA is TGTGCCAGTAGTCCGGGACTAGTCTACGAGCAGTACCTC. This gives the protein CASSPGLVYEQYL.

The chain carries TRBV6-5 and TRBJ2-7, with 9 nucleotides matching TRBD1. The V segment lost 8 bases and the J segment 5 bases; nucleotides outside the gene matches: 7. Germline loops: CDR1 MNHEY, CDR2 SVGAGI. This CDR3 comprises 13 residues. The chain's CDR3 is CASEGQGPDEQYF. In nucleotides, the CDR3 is TGTGCCAGCGAAGGACAGGGGCCAGACGAGCAGTACTTC.

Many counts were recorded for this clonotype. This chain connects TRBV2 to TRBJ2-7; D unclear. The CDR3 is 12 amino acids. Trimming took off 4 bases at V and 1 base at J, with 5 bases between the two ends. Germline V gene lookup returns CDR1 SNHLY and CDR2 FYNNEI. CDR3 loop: CASSGGSYEQYF. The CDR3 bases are TGTGCCAGCAGTGGGGGTTCCTACGAGCAGTACTTC.

CDR3 bases: TGTGCCAGCAGGTTAGGACCACTTATGAACAATGAGCAGTTCTTC. Its translation: CASRLGPLMNNEQFF. V and J are TRBV2 and TRBJ2-1, with unresolved D. Germline V CDR1 and CDR2: SNHLY, FYNNEI. Trimming pared 6 bases from V and 5 bases from J, leaving 17 bases between. This CDR3 has 15 residues.

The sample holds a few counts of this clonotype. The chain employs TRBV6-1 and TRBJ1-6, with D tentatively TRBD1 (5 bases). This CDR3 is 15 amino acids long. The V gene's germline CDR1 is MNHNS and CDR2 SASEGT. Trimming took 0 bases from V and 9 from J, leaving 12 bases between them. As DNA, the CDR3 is TGTGCCAGCAGTGAAGCGGGGACGGCAGGTTCACCCCTCCACTTT. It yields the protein CASSEAGTAGSPLHF.

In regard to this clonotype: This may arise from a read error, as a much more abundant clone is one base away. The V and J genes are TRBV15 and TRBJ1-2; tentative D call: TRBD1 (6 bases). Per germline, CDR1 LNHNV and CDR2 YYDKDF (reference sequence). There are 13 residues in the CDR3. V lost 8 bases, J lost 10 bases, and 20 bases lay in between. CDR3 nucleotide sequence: TGTGCCACCTCGATAGTAACAGGGCCTGACTACACCTTC. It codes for CATSIVTGPDYTF.

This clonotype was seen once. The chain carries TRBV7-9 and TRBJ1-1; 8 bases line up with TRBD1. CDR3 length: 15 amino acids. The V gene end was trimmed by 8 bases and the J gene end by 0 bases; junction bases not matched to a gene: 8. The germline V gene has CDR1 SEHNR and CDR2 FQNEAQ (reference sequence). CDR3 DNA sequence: TGTGCCAGCGCCTCTGGGGACAGGATGAACACTGAAGCTTTCTTT. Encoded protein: CASASGDRMNTEAFF.